These 8 T cell receptor beta chains share one sample of origin, sequenced in a study of blood T cell repertoires in COVID-19 (dated by TCRdb to the early 2020s). Library preparation used the immunoSEQ multiplex PCR assay. TCRdb took over this immuneACCESS table, retaining in-frame rearrangements with V and J assigned. Such tables are incomplete; in checked studies, under half of the missing clones stem from an unresolved V gene, and the remainder is unexplained. The sample contains about 130,000 clones, roughly 83% of them found a single time. Jointly, the top ten make up around 5% of the sample. Material: peripheral blood. These receptors all come from a woman in her 70s with COVID-19, enrolled during active disease.

This clone has a single count. The rearrangement uses TRBV20-1 and TRBJ2-5, with D possibly matching TRBD1 (5 bases). Germline V CDR1 and CDR2: DFQATT, SNEGSKA (reference sequence). The CDR3 covers 15 residues. V was trimmed by 3 bases and J by 0 bases, leaving 14 bases between them. DNA of the CDR3: TGCAGTGCTAGTCCCCAGGGTAGCTACCAAGAGACCCAGTACTTC. It encodes CSASPQGSYQETQYF.

This chain uses TRBV5-6 with TRBJ1-4; 9 positions agree with TRBD1. Germline-derived CDR1 and CDR2 are SGHDT and YYEEEE. This CDR3 has 15 residues. The junction had 9 bases not matched to a gene; V was cut back by 4 bases and J by 8 bases. The CDR3 bases are TGTGCCAGCAGCGGGACAGGGTACCTGGGAGAAAAACTGTTTTTT. This translates into CASSGTGYLGEKLFF.

The chain combines TRBV6-6 with TRBJ2-3; TRBD2 is a possible D gene (7 bases). The length of the CDR3 is 12 residues. The germline CDR1 and CDR2 sequences are MNHNY and SVGAGI (reference sequence). Trimming pared 11 bases from V and 4 bases from J, leaving 13 bases between. This CDR3 reads CAAGAQPDTQYF. The DNA of the CDR3 is TGTGCCGCGGGGGCGCAGCCAGATACGCAGTATTTT.

V and J are TRBV3-1 (or the pseudogene TRBV3-2) and TRBJ1-2, with 9 positions matching TRBD1. V shed 3 bases, J shed 4 bases, and the junction held 9 bases outside the gene matches. The CDR3 is 16 residues long. Looked up from germline, CDR1 is LGHDT and CDR2 is YNNKEL (reference sequence). The CDR3 DNA reads TGTGCCAGCAGCCATCCCCCGGGACAGGGTCTCTATGGCTACACCTTC. Translating it yields CASSHPPGQGLYGYTF.

This chain links TRBV7-8 with TRBJ2-7; a possible D gene is TRBD1 (5 bases). Germline V lookup: CDR1 SGHVS, CDR2 FQNEAQ. The CDR3 has 14 residues. Trimming cost V 5 bases and J 3 bases, with 14 bases left between them. CDR3 nucleotides: TGTGCCAGCAGCGTGGACACCTTATACTACGAGCAGTACTTC. This translates into CASSVDTLYYEQYF.

This chain joins TRBV7-8 and TRBJ2-3; 7 nucleotides align to TRBD2. V lost 1 base to trimming and J lost 0 bases; unmatched junction nucleotides: 7. Germline CDR1 SGHVS, CDR2 FQNEAQ. The CDR3 spans 17 residues. CDR3 nucleotide sequence: TGTGCCAGCAGCTTAGTCCGGTCAGCGGGGAGCACAGATACGCAGTATTTT. Its translation: CASSLVRSAGSTDTQYF.

The chain uses TRBV9 and TRBJ1-5; TRBD1 is a possible D gene (5 bases). Trimming stripped 0 bases from V and 8 bases from J, with 15 bases between. Germline V CDR1 and CDR2: SGDLS, YYNGEE. The CDR3 runs to 15 residues. The CDR3, as DNA: TGTGCCAGCAGCGTAGCGGGAGGGGCAGTGGAGCCCCAGCATTTT. Its protein product is CASSVAGGAVEPQHF. Full variable domain (missing parts from reference TRBV9 and TRBJ1-5): DSGVTQTPKHLITATGQRVTLRCSPRSGDLSVYWYQQSLDQGLQFLIQYYNGEERAKGNILERFSAQQFPDLHSELNLSSLELGDSALYFCASSVAGGAVEPQHFGDGTRLSIL.

This chain links TRBV5-8 with TRBJ1-1; a possible D gene is TRBD1 (6 bases). The CDR3 is made up of 16 amino acids. CDR1 is SGHTS, CDR2 YDEGEE, per germline. V was cut by 6 bases and J by 5 bases, with 23 bases left in between. DNA for the CDR3: TGTGCCAGCAACAAAGACAGGTGGGTCGCTGGGACTGAAGCTTTCTTT. As protein: CASNKDRWVAGTEAFF.